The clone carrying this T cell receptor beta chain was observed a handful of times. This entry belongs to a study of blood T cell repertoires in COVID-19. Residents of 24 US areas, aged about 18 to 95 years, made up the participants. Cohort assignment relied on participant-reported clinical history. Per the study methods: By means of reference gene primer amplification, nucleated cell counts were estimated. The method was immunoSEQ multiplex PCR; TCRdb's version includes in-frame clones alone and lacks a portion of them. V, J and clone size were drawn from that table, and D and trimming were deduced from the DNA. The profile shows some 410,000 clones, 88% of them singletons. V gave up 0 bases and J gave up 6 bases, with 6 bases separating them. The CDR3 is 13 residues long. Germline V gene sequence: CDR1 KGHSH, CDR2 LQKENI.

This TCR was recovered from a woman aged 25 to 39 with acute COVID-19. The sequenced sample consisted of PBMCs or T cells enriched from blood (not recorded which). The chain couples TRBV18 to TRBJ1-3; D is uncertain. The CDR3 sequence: CASSPPSSNTIYF. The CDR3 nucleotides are TGTGCCAGCTCACCACCTTCTTCAAACACCATATATTTT.